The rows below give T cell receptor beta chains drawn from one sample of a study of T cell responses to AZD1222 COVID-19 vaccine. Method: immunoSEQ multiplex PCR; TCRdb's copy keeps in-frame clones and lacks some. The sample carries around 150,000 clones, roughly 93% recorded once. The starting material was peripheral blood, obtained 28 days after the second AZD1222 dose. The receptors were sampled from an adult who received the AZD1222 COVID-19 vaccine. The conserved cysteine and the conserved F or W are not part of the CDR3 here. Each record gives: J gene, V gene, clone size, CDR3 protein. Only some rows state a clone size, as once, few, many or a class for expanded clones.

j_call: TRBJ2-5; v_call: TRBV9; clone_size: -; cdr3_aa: ASSVEGRGKETQY
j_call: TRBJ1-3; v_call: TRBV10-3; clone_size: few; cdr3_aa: AISESVRGAGNTIY
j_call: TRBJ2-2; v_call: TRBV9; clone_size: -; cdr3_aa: ASSVGIGELF
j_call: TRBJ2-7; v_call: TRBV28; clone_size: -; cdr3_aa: ASSLNYEQY
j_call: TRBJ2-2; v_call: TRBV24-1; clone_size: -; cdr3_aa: ATSVGTGGLGELF
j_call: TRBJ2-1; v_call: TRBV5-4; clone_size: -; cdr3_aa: ASSLSLRPEQF
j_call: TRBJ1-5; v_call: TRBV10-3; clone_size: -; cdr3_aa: AISESENQPQH
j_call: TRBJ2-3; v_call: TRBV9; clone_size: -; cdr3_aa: ASSSSGGSTDTQY
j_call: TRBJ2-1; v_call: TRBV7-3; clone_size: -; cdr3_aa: ASSLFGGEYNEQF
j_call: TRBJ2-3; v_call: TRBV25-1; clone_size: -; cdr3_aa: ASSDGAGVQSTDTQY
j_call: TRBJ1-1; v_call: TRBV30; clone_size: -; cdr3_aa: AWSGAANTEAF
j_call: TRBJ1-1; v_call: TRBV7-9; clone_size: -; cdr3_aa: ASSLWGNTEAF
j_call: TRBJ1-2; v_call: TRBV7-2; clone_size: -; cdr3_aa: ASSPGTGYNYGYT
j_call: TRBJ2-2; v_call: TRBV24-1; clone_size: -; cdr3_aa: ATSDFPGTSTGELF
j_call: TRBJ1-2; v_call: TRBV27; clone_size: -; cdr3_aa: ASSPLARTSGYT
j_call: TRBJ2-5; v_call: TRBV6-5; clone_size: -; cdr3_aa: ASGRTGGPEETQY
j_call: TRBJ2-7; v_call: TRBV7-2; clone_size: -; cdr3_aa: ASSLLGQGASYEQY
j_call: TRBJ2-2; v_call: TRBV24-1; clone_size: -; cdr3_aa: ATSDLPRDRDSNGELF
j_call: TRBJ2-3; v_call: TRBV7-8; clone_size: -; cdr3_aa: ASSLVRLGTGDSDTQY
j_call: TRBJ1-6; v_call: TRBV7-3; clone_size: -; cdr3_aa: ASSLDRGNSPLH
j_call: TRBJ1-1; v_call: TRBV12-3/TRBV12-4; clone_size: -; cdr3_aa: ASSWGFYTEAF
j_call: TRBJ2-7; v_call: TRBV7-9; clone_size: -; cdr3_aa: ASSLGGTGPIWEQY
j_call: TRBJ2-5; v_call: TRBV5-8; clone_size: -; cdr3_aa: ASSNGLSESLETQY
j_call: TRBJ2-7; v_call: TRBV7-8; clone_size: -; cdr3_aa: ASSLEVRRYEQY
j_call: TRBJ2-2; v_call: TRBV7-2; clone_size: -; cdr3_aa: ASSLAAGGPGTGELF
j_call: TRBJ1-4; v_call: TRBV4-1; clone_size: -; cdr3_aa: ASSRQLVGRNEKLF
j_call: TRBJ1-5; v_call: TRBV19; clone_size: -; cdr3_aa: ATTGLLGQPQH
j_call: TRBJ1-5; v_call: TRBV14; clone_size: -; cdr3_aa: ASSRTGNQPQH
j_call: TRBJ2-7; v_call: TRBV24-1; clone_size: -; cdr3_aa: ATSDSGFPYEQY